The next 8 T cell receptor beta chains were all read from a single sample in a study of T cell changes during pregnancy in multiple sclerosis. Libraries were prepared by immunoSEQ multiplex PCR; TCRdb keeps only in-frame clonotypes and omits some of them. The sample consists of 40,000 to 50,000 clones, roughly nine tenths of them appearing once. The starting material was CD4+ T cells from peripheral blood mononuclear cells, obtained in the second trimester of pregnancy. These receptors originate from a female donor in good health, enrolled as a control in a pregnancy study.

The rearrangement uses TRBV7-9 and TRBJ1-1; no clear D. Trimming shortened V by 1 base and J by 7 bases, and 10 bases separated the two germline ends. Germline CDR1 SEHNR, CDR2 FQNEAQ (reference sequence). The CDR3 contains 13 residues. The CDR3 loop is CASSLGSRIEAFF. The CDR3 DNA sequence: TGTGCCAGCAGCTTAGGGTCGAGGATTGAAGCTTTCTTT.

The rearrangement uses TRBV29-1 and TRBJ1-1; 7 bases align to TRBD1. The CDR3 extends over 12 amino acids. The V gene's germline CDR1 is SQVTM and CDR2 ANQGSEA. This CDR3 is CRGGQDNTEAFF. CDR3 bases: TGCAGGGGAGGACAGGATAACACTGAAGCTTTCTTT.

The V and J genes are TRBV11-3 and TRBJ1-6; the match to TRBD1 covers 12 bases. In germline, CDR1 is SGHNT, CDR2 YENEEA. The CDR3 runs 16 residues. Trimming cost V 5 bases and J 9 bases; bases outside gene matches: 8. The DNA for the CDR3 is TGTGCCAGCAGCCACGCCGGGACAGGGGGCGGTTCACCCCTCCACTTT. Protein sequence: CASSHAGTGGGSPLHF.

The chain joins TRBV27 to TRBJ2-1; no clear D. CDR3 length: 13 residues. V was trimmed by 8 bases and J by 8 bases, leaving 16 bases between them. Germline CDR1 is MNHEY and CDR2 is SMNVEV (reference sequence). CDR3 DNA: TGTGCCAGCGCATCGAGGAACTCGGATGAGCAGTTCTTC. Protein: CASASRNSDEQFF.

CDR3 loop: CASSLHTGLAKNIQYF. The CDR3 DNA reads TGCGCCAGCAGCTTGCACACAGGGTTAGCCAAAAACATTCAGTACTTC. The chain recombines TRBV5-1 with TRBJ2-4, with a tentative D call TRBD1 (6 bases). Germline V gives CDR1 SGHRS, CDR2 YFSETQ. With 1 base removed from V and 0 bases from J, the gap between germline ends came to 11 bases. The CDR3 spans 16 residues.

This chain joins TRBV7-9 and TRBJ2-5, with TRBD2 identical over 16 bases. The V and J ends lost 2 bases and 4 bases, in that order; junction bases with no gene match: 7. Germline V gene lookup returns CDR1 SEHNR and CDR2 FQNEAQ (reference sequence). This CDR3 has 18 residues. The CDR3 here is CASSLTLGLAGGLETQYF. The CDR3 coding sequence is TGTGCCAGCAGCTTAACTCTGGGACTAGCGGGGGGGCTAGAGACCCAGTACTTC.

This clone was counted a single time. The chain combines TRBV5-5 with TRBJ1-4; D might be TRBD1 (6 bases). The CDR3 has 18 amino acids. Trimming removed 3 bases from V and 4 bases from J, with 22 bases in between. Germline CDR1 reads SGHKS; CDR2 reads YYEKEE (reference sequence). CDR3 protein: CASSSGRGETGFNEKLFF. The CDR3 DNA is TGTGCCAGCAGCTCGGGGAGGGGCGAGACAGGCTTTAATGAAAAACTGTTTTTT.

The chain recombines TRBV6-1 with TRBJ1-2; 7 bases are shared with TRBD1. The germline CDR1 and CDR2 sequences are MNHNS and SASEGT. The CDR3 extends over 13 amino acids. V lost 8 bases, J lost 5 bases, and 8 bases stayed unmatched. Here the CDR3 reads CASPQGLGYGYTF. The CDR3 coding sequence is TGTGCCAGCCCACAGGGGCTCGGATATGGCTACACCTTC.